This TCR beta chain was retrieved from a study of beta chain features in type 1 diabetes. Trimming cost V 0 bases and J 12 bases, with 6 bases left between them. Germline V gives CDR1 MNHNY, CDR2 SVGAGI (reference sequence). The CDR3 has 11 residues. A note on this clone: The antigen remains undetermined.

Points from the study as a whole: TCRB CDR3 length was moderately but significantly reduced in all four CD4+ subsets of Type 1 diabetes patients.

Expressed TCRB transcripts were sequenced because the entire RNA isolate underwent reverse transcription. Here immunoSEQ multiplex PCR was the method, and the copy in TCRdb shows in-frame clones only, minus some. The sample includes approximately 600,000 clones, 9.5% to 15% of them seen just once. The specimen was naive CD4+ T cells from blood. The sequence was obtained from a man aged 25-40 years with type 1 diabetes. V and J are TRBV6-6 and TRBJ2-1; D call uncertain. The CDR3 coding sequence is TGTGCCAGCAGTTACTCCCAGGCGCAGTTCTTC. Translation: CASSYSQAQFF.